This T cell receptor (beta chain) is from a study of T-cell memory formation after mild COVID-19. TCRdb independently ran MiXCR on the 5' RACE reads; one entry per CDR3 protein. Here the sample spans about 340,000 distinct CDR3 sequences, roughly 15% being singletons. CDR3 length equals 12 residues. CDR1 and CDR2 from the germline V gene are MNHEY and SVGEGT. V was cut by 2 bases and J by 11 bases, with 12 bases left in between. This clonotype turned up a few times. Sequenced sample: PBMCs or a T cell subset sorted from them (not recorded which). The clonotype was recovered from a man aged 18 to 30 who had mild COVID-19 (a few samples of this study predate the infection). Cell type and time point are not known. V gene TRBV6-2 or TRBV6-3 combines with J gene TRBJ1-1; tentatively, D is TRBD1 (6 bases). CDR3 loop: CASSYGGQRAFF. CDR3 bases: TGTGCCAGCAGTTACGGGGGCCAAAGGGCTTTCTTT.